This T cell receptor (beta chain) was profiled in a study of T cell changes during pregnancy in multiple sclerosis. The junction had 8 bases not matched to a gene; V was cut back by 0 bases and J by 4 bases. CDR3 length equals 17 residues. Per germline, CDR1 SGDLS and CDR2 YYNGEE. Here immunoSEQ multiplex PCR was the method, and the copy in TCRdb shows in-frame clones only, minus some. Altogether fewer than 50,000 clones are present, approximately 94% being singletons, with the ten largest covering 7.5% to 9.5%. The TCR comes from a female donor with multiple sclerosis, enrolled in a pregnancy study. This chain connects TRBV9 to TRBJ2-2; 8 bases agree with TRBD2. The source was CD8+ T cells from peripheral blood mononuclear cells, collected in the third trimester of pregnancy. The CDR3 coding sequence is TGTGCCAGCAGCGTAGATGAACTAGCGGTCTTCACCGGGGAGCTGTTTTTT. Translation gives CASSVDELAVFTGELFF. The complete variable domain, with remaining parts taken from reference TRBV9 and TRBJ2-2, reads DSGVTQTPKHLITATGQRVTLRCSPRSGDLSVYWYQQSLDQGLQFLIQYYNGEERAKGNILERFSAQQFPDLHSELNLSSLELGDSALYFCASSVDELAVFTGELFFGEGSRLTVL.